Below, one T cell receptor (beta chain) is given with its context. The record originates from a study of blood T cell repertoires in COVID-19. Study background: Collection of acute and convalescent COVID-19 samples took place in the United States, Italy and Spain. From T cells, B-cell-depleted T cells, or PBMCs came the material, which was cDNA or gDNA.

Sequencing was performed with immunoSEQ multiplex PCR; in TCRdb, only in-frame clones are kept and a portion is missing. The table has around 110,000 clones, 71% seen once. V lost 2 bases, J lost 6 bases, and 21 bases lay in between. The CDR3 is made up of 16 amino acids. Per the germline V gene, CDR1 is SGHRS and CDR2 is YFSETQ. The chain is built from TRBV5-1 and TRBJ2-7; a possible D gene is TRBD1 (5 bases). Sequenced: peripheral blood. This receptor was obtained from a human donor with acute or convalescent COVID-19. The donor label of this sample is uncertain. The CDR3 loop is CASSLAGPPSLSEQYF. The CDR3 region has the DNA TGCGCCAGCAGCTTAGCAGGGCCCCCCTCTCTCTCCGAGCAGTACTTC.